Included here is one T cell receptor beta chain sequence, with context. Its antigen is still unknown. This sample was taken from a study of beta chain features in type 1 diabetes. Study outcomes and limitations: People with Type 1 diabetes carried modestly yet significantly shorter TCRB CDR3s in all four CD4+ subsets.

CDR3 length: 14 amino acids. V shed 7 bases and J 2 bases; nucleotides not matched to a gene: 8. The germline CDR1 and CDR2 sequences are MNHNY and SVGAGI (reference sequence). Expressed TCRB transcripts were sequenced after all isolated RNA was converted to cDNA. Measured with immunoSEQ multiplex PCR; TCRdb has only the in-frame clones, and not every one. The data show some 280,000 clones, over 11% seen once. The rearrangement joins TRBV6-6 to TRBJ2-7; 7 nucleotides line up with TRBD2. This receptor was identified in a man aged 25 to 40 with type 1 diabetes. Sequencing used naive CD4+ T cells from blood. The chain's CDR3 is CASKGSGTTYEQYF. As DNA, the CDR3 is TGTGCCAGCAAAGGGAGCGGGACTACCTACGAGCAGTACTTC.